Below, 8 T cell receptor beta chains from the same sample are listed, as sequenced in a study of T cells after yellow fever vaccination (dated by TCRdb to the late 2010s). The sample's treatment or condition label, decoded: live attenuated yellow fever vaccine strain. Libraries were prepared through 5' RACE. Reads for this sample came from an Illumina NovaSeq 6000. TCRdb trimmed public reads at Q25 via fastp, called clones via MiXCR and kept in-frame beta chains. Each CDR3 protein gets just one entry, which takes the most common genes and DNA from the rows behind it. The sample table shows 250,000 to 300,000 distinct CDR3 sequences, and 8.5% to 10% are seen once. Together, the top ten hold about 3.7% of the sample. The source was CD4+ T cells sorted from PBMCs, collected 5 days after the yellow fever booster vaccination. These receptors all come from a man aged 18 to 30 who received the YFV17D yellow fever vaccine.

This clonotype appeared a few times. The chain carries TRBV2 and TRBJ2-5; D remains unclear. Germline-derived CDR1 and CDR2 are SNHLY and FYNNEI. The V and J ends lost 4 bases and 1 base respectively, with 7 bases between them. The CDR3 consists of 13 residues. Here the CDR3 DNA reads TGTGCCAGCAGTGTGGGCTTCCAAGAGACCCAGTACTTC. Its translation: CASSVGFQETQYF.

Here the CDR3 reads CAISESPMGYNEQFF. As DNA, the CDR3 is TGTGCCATCAGTGAGTCGCCGATGGGGTACAATGAGCAGTTCTTC. The chain employs TRBV10-3 and TRBJ2-1; D call uncertain. The V gene's germline CDR1 is ENHRY and CDR2 SYGVKD. The CDR3 covers 15 residues. V was trimmed by 0 bases and J by 4 bases, leaving 10 bases between them.

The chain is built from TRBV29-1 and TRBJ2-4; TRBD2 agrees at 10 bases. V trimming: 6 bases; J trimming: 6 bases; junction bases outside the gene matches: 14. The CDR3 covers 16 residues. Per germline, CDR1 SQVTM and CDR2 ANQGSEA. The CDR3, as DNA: TGCAGCGTGGATGAAAGTACTAGCGGGGTGGGAAACATTCAGTACTTC. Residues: CSVDESTSGVGNIQYF.

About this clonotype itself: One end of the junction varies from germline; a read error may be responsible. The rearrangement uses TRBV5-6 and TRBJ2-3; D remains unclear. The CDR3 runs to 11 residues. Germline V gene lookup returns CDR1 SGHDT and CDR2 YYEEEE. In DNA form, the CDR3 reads TGTGCCAGCTGCTTGTCAGATACGCAGTATTTT. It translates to CASCLSDTQYF.

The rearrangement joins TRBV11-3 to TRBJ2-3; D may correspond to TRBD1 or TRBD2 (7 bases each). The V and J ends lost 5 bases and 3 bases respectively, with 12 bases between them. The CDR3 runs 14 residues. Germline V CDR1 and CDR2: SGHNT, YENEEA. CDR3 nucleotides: TGTGCCAGCAGCCAGGGGGGGCTGACAGATACGCAGTATTTT. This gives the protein CASSQGGLTDTQYF.

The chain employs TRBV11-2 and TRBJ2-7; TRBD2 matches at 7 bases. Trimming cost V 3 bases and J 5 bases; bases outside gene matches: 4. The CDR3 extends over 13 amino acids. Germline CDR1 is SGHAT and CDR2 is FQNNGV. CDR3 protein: CASSFGRANEQYV. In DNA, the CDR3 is TGTGCCAGCAGCTTTGGGAGGGCAAACGAGCAGTACGTC.

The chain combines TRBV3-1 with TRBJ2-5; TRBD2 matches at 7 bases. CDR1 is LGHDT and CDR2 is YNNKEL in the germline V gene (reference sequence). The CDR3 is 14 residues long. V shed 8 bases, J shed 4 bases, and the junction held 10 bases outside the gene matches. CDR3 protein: CASAPSGELETQYF. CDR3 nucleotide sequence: TGTGCCAGCGCCCCGAGCGGGGAGTTAGAGACCCAGTACTTC.

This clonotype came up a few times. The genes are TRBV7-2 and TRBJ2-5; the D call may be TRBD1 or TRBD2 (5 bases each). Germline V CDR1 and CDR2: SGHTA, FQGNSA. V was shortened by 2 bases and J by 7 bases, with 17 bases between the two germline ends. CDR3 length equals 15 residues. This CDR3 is CASSLPGTKMGTQYF. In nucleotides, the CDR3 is TGTGCCAGCAGCTTACCAGGGACGAAGATGGGGACCCAGTACTTC.